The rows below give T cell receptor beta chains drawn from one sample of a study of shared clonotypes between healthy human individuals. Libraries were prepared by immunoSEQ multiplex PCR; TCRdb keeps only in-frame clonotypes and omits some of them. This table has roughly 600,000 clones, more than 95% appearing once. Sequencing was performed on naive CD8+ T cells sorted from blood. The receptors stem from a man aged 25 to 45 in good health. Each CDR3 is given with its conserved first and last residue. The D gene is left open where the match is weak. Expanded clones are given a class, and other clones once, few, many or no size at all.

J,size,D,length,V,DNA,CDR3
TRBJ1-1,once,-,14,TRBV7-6,TGTGCCAGCAGCTTAGGCAAGAGGTTGGAGGGAGCTTTCTTT,CASSLGKRLEGAFF
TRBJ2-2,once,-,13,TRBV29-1,TGCAGCGTTCGTGGGCAGGGCACCGGGGAGCTGTTTTTT,CSVRGQGTGELFF
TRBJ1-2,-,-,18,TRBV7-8,TGTGCCAGCAGCTCCAGGGTCGTGGCCGGGTCATATTCCGATGGCTACACCTTC,CASSSRVVAGSYSDGYTF
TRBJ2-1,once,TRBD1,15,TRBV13,TGTGCCAGCAGCTTAATGCCAGGGGGCTACAATGAGCAGTTCTTC,CASSLMPGGYNEQFF
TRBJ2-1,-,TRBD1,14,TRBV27,TGTGCCAGCAGCTGGACAGGGTGGGTCGATGAGCAGTTCTTC,CASSWTGWVDEQFF
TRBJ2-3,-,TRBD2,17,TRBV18,TGTGCCAGCTCACCACCGCAGGGCGGGAGGAATGGAGATACGCAGTATTTT,CASSPPQGGRNGDTQYF
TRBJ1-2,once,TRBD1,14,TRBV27,TGTGCCAGCAGTCCGCCGGGACAGGGGTACGGCTACACCTTC,CASSPPGQGYGYTF
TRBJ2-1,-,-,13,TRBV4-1,TGCGCCAGCAGCCAAGCGGCTAGCACTGAGCAGTTCTTC,CASSQAASTEQFF
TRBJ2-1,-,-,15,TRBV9,TGTGCCAGCAGCGTAGCAGGGCCCCACCACAATGAGCAGTTCTTC,CASSVAGPHHNEQFF
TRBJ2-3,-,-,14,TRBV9,TGTGCCAGCAGCGTACAAAGAAGCACAGATACGCAGTATTTT,CASSVQRSTDTQYF
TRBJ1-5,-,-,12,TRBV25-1,TGTGCCAGCAGTGGGGAGGATCAGCCCCAGCATTTT,CASSGEDQPQHF
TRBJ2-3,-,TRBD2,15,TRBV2,TGTGCCAGCACCGTTCTAGCGGGAGCTACAGATACGCAGTATTTT,CASTVLAGATDTQYF
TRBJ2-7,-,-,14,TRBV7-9,TGTGCCAGCAGCTTATCAGAGTTGCTAGGCGAGCAGTACTTC,CASSLSELLGEQYF
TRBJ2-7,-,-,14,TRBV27,TGTGCCAGCAGACTCAGGGTTACGAGGGAAGAGCAGTACTTC,CASRLRVTREEQYF
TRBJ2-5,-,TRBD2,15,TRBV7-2,TGTGCCAGCAGCCCCTGGACTAGCGGGCAAGAGACCCAGTACTTC,CASSPWTSGQETQYF
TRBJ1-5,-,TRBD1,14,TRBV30,TGTGCCTGGAGTGCTGGACAGGGGGGTCAGCCCCAGCATTTT,CAWSAGQGGQPQHF
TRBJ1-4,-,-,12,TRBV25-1,TGTGCCAGCAGTGACCCTATCGAAAAACTGTTTTTT,CASSDPIEKLFF
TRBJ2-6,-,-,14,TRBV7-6,TGTGCCAGCAGCGGAGGGTTCTCGCCAGGCGTCCTGACTTTC,CASSGGFSPGVLTF
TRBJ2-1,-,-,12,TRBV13,TGTGCCAGCAGCCTGGGGGACAATGAGCAGTTCTTC,CASSLGDNEQFF
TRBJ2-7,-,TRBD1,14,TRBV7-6,TGTGCCAGCAGCCGGGACAGGGTCACCTACGAGCAGTACTTC,CASSRDRVTYEQYF
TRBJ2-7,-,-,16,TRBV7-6,TGTGCCAGCAGCTTAGGCCCCGGCGGGTCCACCTACGAGCAGTACTTC,CASSLGPGGSTYEQYF
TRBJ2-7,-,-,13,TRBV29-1,TGCAGCGTTGACGGGGGGCACGCTTACGAGCAGTACTTC,CSVDGGHAYEQYF
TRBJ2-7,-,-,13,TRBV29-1,TGCAGCGTTTATGGATTACCCTCCTACGAGCAGTACTTC,CSVYGLPSYEQYF
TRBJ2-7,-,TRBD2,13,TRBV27,TGTGCCAGCAGTTTCGGGGGGAGGCAGGAGCAGTACTTC,CASSFGGRQEQYF
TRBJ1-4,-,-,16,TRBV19,TGTGCCAGTAGCTACCTAAACGAGGGTGCTAATGAAAAACTGTTTTTT,CASSYLNEGANEKLFF
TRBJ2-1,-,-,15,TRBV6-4,TGTGCCAGCAGTGACTCCAGAAGAACCTACAATGAGCAGTTCTTC,CASSDSRRTYNEQFF
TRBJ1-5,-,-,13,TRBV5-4,TGTGCCAGCAGCTCGTGGGGGTATCAGCCCCAGCATTTT,CASSSWGYQPQHF
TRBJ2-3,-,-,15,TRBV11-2,TGTGCCAGCAGCTTAGAAGTCAGGGGCACAGATACGCAGTATTTT,CASSLEVRGTDTQYF
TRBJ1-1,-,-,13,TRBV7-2,TGTGCCAGCAGCTTAGGGGAGGGTTGGGAAGCTTTCTTT,CASSLGEGWEAFF
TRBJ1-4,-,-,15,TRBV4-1,TGCGCCAGCAGCCAAGTGCAACAGGGTGAGGAAAAACTGTTTTTT,CASSQVQQGEEKLFF
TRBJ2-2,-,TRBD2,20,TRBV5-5,TGTGCCAGCAGCTTGGCATCGGCTAGCGGGAGGCTAGTGAACACCGGGGAGCTGTTTTTT,CASSLASASGRLVNTGELFF
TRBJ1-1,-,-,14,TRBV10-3,TGTGCCATCAGTGAGCCTCAGGGAGATACTGAAGCTTTCTTT,CAISEPQGDTEAFF
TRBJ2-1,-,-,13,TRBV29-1,TGCAGCGCTCACTTCGACACGAACAATGAGCAGTTCTTC,CSAHFDTNNEQFF
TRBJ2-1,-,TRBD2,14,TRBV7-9,TGTGCCAGCAGCTTAACAGCTAGCGGTAATGAGCAGTTCTTC,CASSLTASGNEQFF
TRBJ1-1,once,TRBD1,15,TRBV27,TGTGCCAGCAGTTACGGACAGGGGATGAACACTGAAGCTTTCTTT,CASSYGQGMNTEAFF
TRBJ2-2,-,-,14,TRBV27,TGTGCCAGCAGTTTCAGGCAGGGCAGCGGGGAGCTGTTTTTT,CASSFRQGSGELFF
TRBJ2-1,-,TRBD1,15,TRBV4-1,TGCGCCAGCAGCCTAATCGACAGGGGCCTCGATGAGCAGTTCTTC,CASSLIDRGLDEQFF
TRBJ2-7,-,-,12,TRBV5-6,TGTGCCAGCAGCTTGGGGCAGAGCGAGCAGTACTTC,CASSLGQSEQYF
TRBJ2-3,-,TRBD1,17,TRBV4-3,TGCGCCAGCAGCCAAGACAAGCGCACAGGGGGCACAGATACGCAGTATTTT,CASSQDKRTGGTDTQYF
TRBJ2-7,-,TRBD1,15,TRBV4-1,TGCGCCAGCAGCCAACGTGGGCAGGGGGCAGACGAGCAGTACTTC,CASSQRGQGADEQYF
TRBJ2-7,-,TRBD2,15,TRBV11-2,TGTGCCAGCAGCCTATGGACTAGCGGGAGTCTCGAGCAGTACTTC,CASSLWTSGSLEQYF
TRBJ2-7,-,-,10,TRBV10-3,TGTGCCATCAGCCAGGGAGGTAAGTACTTC,CAISQGGKYF
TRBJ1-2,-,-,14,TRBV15,TGTGCCACCAGCAGCCGGGACCTCAACGAGGGCTACACCTTC,CATSSRDLNEGYTF
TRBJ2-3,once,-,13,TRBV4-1,TGCGCCAGCAGCCAAGATTCCACAGATACGCAGTATTTT,CASSQDSTDTQYF
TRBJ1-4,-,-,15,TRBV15,TGTGCCACCAGCAGAGAGGGACTCTTCGGTGAAAAACTGTTTTTT,CATSREGLFGEKLFF
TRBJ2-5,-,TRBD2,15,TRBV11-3,TGTGCCAGCAGCGATAGAAGCGGGATAATGGAGACCCAGTACTTC,CASSDRSGIMETQYF
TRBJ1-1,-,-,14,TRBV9,TGTGCCAGCAGCGTAGCAGGGGTGAACACTGAAGCTTTCTTT,CASSVAGVNTEAFF
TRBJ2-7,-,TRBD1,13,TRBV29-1,TGCAGCGTGACCGGGACAGGGGACTACGAGCAGTACTTC,CSVTGTGDYEQYF
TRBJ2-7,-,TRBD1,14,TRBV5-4,TGTGCCAGCAGCACGGACAGGGGCTCCTACGAGCAGTACTTC,CASSTDRGSYEQYF
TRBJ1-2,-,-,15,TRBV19,TGTGCCAGTAGTGGGCTAGACAGAAGCTTATATGGCTACACCTTC,CASSGLDRSLYGYTF
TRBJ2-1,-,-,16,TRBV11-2,TGTGCCAGCAGCTTAGTGGCGGGAAGCTCCTACAATGAGCAGTTCTTC,CASSLVAGSSYNEQFF